These 20 T cell receptor beta chains came from one sample sequenced in a study of blood T cell repertoires in COVID-19. Clones were read by immunoSEQ multiplex PCR, and TCRdb kept only the in-frame ones, dropping some. The sample yields 95,000 or so clones, under 90% seen once. The sequencing sample was made of peripheral blood. The receptor source for this set is a woman aged 70-85 years with acute or convalescent COVID-19.

The chain links TRBV28 to TRBJ1-2; D possibly corresponds to TRBD1 (6 bases). This CDR3 region has 14 residues. Germline CDR1 MDHEN, CDR2 SYDVKM. Between the trimmed V and J ends, which lost 7 bases and 8 bases, there was a span of 20 bases. The chain's CDR3 is CASTQGGNLEGYTF. The CDR3 bases are TGTGCCAGCACCCAAGGGGGTAATCTCGAGGGCTACACCTTC.

Only a few counts were recorded for this clone. The CDR3 loop reads CASSRTLGQGLHTQYF. CDR3 in DNA: TGTGCCAGCAGCAGAACGCTGGGACAGGGGTTACATACGCAGTATTTT. This chain joins TRBV5-6 and TRBJ2-3; 10 bases align to TRBD1. Germline V CDR1 and CDR2: SGHDT, YYEEEE. Trimming cost V 4 bases and J 7 bases; bases outside gene matches: 12. The CDR3 contains 16 residues.

The chain is built from TRBV27 and TRBJ1-1, with D perhaps matching TRBD1 (5 bases). This CDR3 spans 15 amino acids. V gave up 3 bases and J gave up 4 bases, with 15 bases separating them. Germline V gene data show CDR1 as MNHEY and CDR2 as SMNVEV (reference sequence). This CDR3 is CASSFSSGRSTEAFF. The CDR3 DNA reads TGTGCCAGCAGTTTCTCCTCAGGGCGGTCCACTGAAGCTTTCTTT.

This rearrangement joins TRBV18 to TRBJ2-7; perhaps TRBD1 as D (5 bases). This CDR3 comprises 13 residues. The germline gives CDR1 KGHSH, CDR2 LQKENI. The germline V and J ends were trimmed by 3 bases and 6 bases, with 12 bases remaining between them. In DNA, the CDR3 is TGTGCCAGCTCACCTGCAGGGTTAGGCGAGCAGTACGTC. Protein product: CASSPAGLGEQYV.

The chain has TRBV6-6 and TRBJ1-4, with D tentatively TRBD1 (5 bases). This CDR3 contains 16 residues. Trimming shortened V by 2 bases and J by 4 bases, and 14 bases separated the two germline ends. Germline V gives CDR1 MNHNY, CDR2 SVGAGI (reference sequence). Here the CDR3 reads CASSYGRGSNNEKLFF. The CDR3 DNA follows: TGTGCCAGCAGTTACGGCCGGGGGAGCAATAATGAAAAACTGTTTTTT.

This chain connects TRBV6-2 or TRBV6-3 to TRBJ2-7, with 8 bases matching TRBD2. CDR3 length: 18 residues. The germline CDR1 and CDR2 sequences are MNHEY and SVGEGT. J gave up 0 bases and V 6 bases, and 16 bases lay outside the gene matches. CDR3 sequence: CASSPMGVTSETSYEQYF. The CDR3, as DNA: TGTGCCAGCAGCCCGATGGGAGTGACTAGCGAAACCTCCTACGAGCAGTACTTC.

V gene TRBV7-9 combines with J gene TRBJ1-2, with a possible D match to TRBD1 (6 bases). The V end lost 5 bases, the J end lost 4 bases, and 14 bases lay between the germline ends. The CDR3 has 14 residues. Germline V gene sequence: CDR1 SEHNR, CDR2 FQNEAQ (reference sequence). The CDR3 nucleotides read TGTGCCAGCAGCCTCGGGACAACATTCTATGGCTACACCTTC. It is translated as CASSLGTTFYGYTF.

This clone was found once. V gene TRBV19 combines with J gene TRBJ2-1; 8 nucleotides match TRBD2. The length of the CDR3 is 15 residues. CDR1 and CDR2 (germline): LNHDA, SQIVND (reference sequence). The junction had 5 bases not matched to a gene; V was cut back by 3 bases and J by 4 bases. The CDR3 is CASSIRGGSYNEQFF. CDR3 coding DNA: TGTGCCAGTAGTATTCGGGGGGGGTCGTACAATGAGCAGTTCTTC.

The chain carries TRBV19 and TRBJ2-4; D is unclear. Germline CDR1 LNHDA, CDR2 SQIVND (reference sequence). V lost 6 bases to trimming and J lost 0 bases, with 12 bases between them. The CDR3 totals 15 residues. The CDR3: CASSTPGAAKNIQYF. CDR3 coding DNA: TGTGCCAGTAGCACCCCGGGTGCAGCCAAAAACATTCAGTACTTC.

V is TRBV3-1 (or the pseudogene TRBV3-2) and J is TRBJ1-2, with D uncertain. The germline V gene has CDR1 LGHDT and CDR2 YNNKEL (reference sequence). V was clipped by 0 bases and J by 5 bases, with 16 bases between them. The CDR3 runs 16 residues. The CDR3 protein is CASSQEFASPRYGYTF. The CDR3 DNA reads TGTGCCAGCAGCCAAGAGTTCGCAAGTCCCAGGTATGGCTACACCTTC.

The CDR3 DNA is TGCGCCAGCAGTGAGCTAGGTAGCGGGGGAGAGACCCAGTACTTC. It specifies CASSELGSGGETQYF. J is TRBJ2-5 and V is TRBV10-2; TRBD2 agrees at 9 bases. This CDR3 spans 15 amino acids. The ends lost 2 bases at V and 4 bases at J; junction bases unmatched: 5. Germline V gene data show CDR1 as WSHSY and CDR2 as SAAADI.

The chain is built from TRBV5-8 and TRBJ2-2; D call uncertain. The CDR3 has 13 amino acids. Trimming removed 3 bases at V and 3 bases at J, with 6 bases between. Germline V gene data show CDR1 as SGHTS and CDR2 as YDEGEE. The CDR3 protein is CASSSRYTGELFF. CDR3 nucleotide sequence: TGTGCCAGCAGCTCCAGATACACCGGGGAGCTGTTTTTT.

This clone was counted a single time. The rearrangement joins TRBV5-1 to TRBJ2-7; D not certain. This CDR3 contains 15 residues. Germline CDR1 SGHRS, CDR2 YFSETQ. V lost 0 bases, J lost 2 bases, and 12 bases lay in between. The CDR3 spells CASSLVSREAYEQYF. The CDR3 bases are TGCGCCAGCAGCTTGGTCAGTCGAGAGGCCTACGAGCAGTACTTC.

The rearrangement links TRBV5-5 to TRBJ2-1; 14 nucleotides align to TRBD2. This CDR3 is 17 amino acids long. Germline-derived CDR1 and CDR2 are SGHKS and YYEKEE (reference sequence). The V and J ends lost 4 bases and 1 base, in that order; junction bases with no gene match: 4. The CDR3 region has the DNA TGTGCCAGCAGCCTGGGACTAGCGGGAGTATCCTACAATGAGCAGTTCTTC. Its protein product is CASSLGLAGVSYNEQFF.

The count of this clone is one. The chain has TRBV18 and TRBJ1-1, with D perhaps TRBD1 (6 bases). The V and J ends lost 4 bases and 4 bases respectively, with 16 bases between them. This CDR3 region has 15 residues. CDR1 is KGHSH, CDR2 LQKENI, per germline. The CDR3 loop reads CASSLGGGTSTEAFF. CDR3 bases: TGTGCCAGCTCACTGGGAGGGGGAACGAGCACTGAAGCTTTCTTT.

V and J are TRBV19 and TRBJ1-1, with 7 bases fitting TRBD1. The V gene end was trimmed by 5 bases and the J gene end by 0 bases; junction bases not matched to a gene: 6. This CDR3 has 15 residues. Germline values: CDR1 LNHDA, CDR2 SQIVND (reference sequence). CDR3 residues: CASSDPGQMNTEAFF. The CDR3 nucleotides read TGTGCCAGTAGTGACCCGGGACAGATGAACACTGAAGCTTTCTTT.

This chain connects TRBV11-2 to TRBJ2-5, with 11 bases aligning to TRBD2. The length of the CDR3 is 13 residues. CDR1 and CDR2 (germline): SGHAT, FQNNGV. After removal of 6 bases from V and 5 bases from J, the junction contained 2 bases not matched to a gene. The CDR3 region is CASRGLAAETQYF. The CDR3 DNA reads as TGTGCCAGCAGGGGACTAGCGGCGGAGACCCAGTACTTC.

The rearrangement links TRBV3-1 (or the pseudogene TRBV3-2) to TRBJ1-4; 8 nucleotides line up with TRBD1. V shed 0 bases, J shed 8 bases, and the junction held 5 bases outside the gene matches. CDR1 and CDR2 from the germline V gene are LGHDT and YNNKEL (reference sequence). The CDR3 has 15 residues. CDR3 loop: CASSQEGRGPEKLFF. Written as DNA, the CDR3 is TGTGCCAGCAGCCAAGAGGGCAGGGGGCCCGAAAAACTGTTTTTT.

This clone was picked up one time. The rearrangement joins TRBV24-1 to TRBJ2-2; TRBD2 agrees at 10 bases. The ends lost 7 bases at V and 6 bases at J; junction bases unmatched: 13. CDR3 length: 17 residues. The germline V gene has CDR1 KGHDR and CDR2 SFDVKD. Here the CDR3 DNA reads TGTGCCACCAGCGACCCAAGCGGGAGGGAGAGATCCGGGGAGCTGTTTTTT. Translating gives CATSDPSGRERSGELFF.

The chain recombines TRBV6-6 with TRBJ1-5; D is ambiguous. Germline V gives CDR1 MNHNY, CDR2 SVGAGI (reference sequence). The CDR3 is 17 amino acids. V shed 5 bases and J shed 4 bases, with 21 bases lying between them. The CDR3 sequence is CASSPRVTPGRNQPQHF. The CDR3, as DNA: TGTGCCAGCAGTCCCCGGGTTACCCCTGGAAGAAATCAGCCCCAGCATTTT.